This T cell receptor (beta chain) was obtained from a study of OX40 agonist ivuxolimab in advanced cancers. Study context: Patients were infused with ivuxolimab every 2 weeks at 0.01 to 10 mg/kg. A diagnosis of hepatocellular carcinoma, melanoma, renal cell or head and neck cancer was present in dose-escalation patients.

Study conclusions and caveats: Researchers report that CD8+ T cells had, on average, more expanded clones than CD4+. With doses of 0.1-3.0 mg/kg, partial responders showed among the lowest clonal expansion.

For this clone: The antigen is undetermined.

The assay was immunoSEQ multiplex PCR, and TCRdb's table has in-frame clones only and misses some. The sample has 98,000 or so clones; around 85% are singletons. The sequencing here drew on CD4+ or CD8+ T cells sorted from blood, taken in a trial of the OX40 agonist ivuxolimab. The origin of this receptor is an adult with an advanced solid tumor such as melanoma, head and neck, liver or kidney cancer.

CDR3 residues: CASTLGGGLGGYTF. The CDR3 region has the DNA TGTGCCAGCACCCTAGGGGGGGGCCTCGGGGGCTACACCTTC. The V call is TRBV7-9, the J call TRBJ1-2; D perhaps matches TRBD1 (6 bases). CDR3 length equals 14 residues. The V end was cut by 7 bases, the J end by 8 bases, with 20 bases between. Germline-derived CDR1 and CDR2 are SEHNR and FQNEAQ (reference sequence).